This T cell receptor beta chain was obtained from a study of cytomegalovirus exposure and HLA in healthy donors. General study results and limits: As immune exposure information, only CMV serostatus was available.

Participants comprised healthy donors of bone marrow. Worth noting for this clone: What it binds is not known.

Per germline, CDR1 LNHDA and CDR2 SQIVND (reference sequence). The CDR3 is made up of 15 amino acids. Unmatched junction bases numbered 6, after V lost 5 bases and J lost 4 bases. PCR involved 60 Vbeta and 13 Jbeta primers. Libraries were prepared by immunoSEQ multiplex PCR; TCRdb keeps only in-frame clonotypes and omits some of them. In total, the table holds almost 45,000 clones. The receptor was isolated from a male donor in good health and CMV-seronegative. V usage is TRBV19 and J usage is TRBJ1-3; 9 bases line up with TRBD1. The source material was PBMCs. The CDR3 DNA sequence: TGTGCCAGTAGTCCTTGGACAGGGGACGGAAACACCATATATTTT. Protein product: CASSPWTGDGNTIYF.